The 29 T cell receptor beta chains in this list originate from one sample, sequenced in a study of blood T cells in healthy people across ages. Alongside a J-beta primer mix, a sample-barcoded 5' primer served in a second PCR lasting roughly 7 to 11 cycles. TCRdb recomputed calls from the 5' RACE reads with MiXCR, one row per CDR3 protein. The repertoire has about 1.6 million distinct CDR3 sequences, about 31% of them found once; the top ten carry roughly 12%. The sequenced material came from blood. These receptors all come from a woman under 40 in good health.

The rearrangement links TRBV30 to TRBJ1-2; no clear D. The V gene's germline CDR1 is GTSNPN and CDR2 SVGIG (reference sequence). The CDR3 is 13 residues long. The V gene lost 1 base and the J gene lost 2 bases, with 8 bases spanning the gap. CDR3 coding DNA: TGTGCCTGGAGTGGAACGAAAAACTATGGCTACACCTTC. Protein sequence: CAWSGTKNYGYTF.

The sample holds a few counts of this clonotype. The CDR3 region is CASGERESGQPQHF. The CDR3 DNA is TGTGCCAGCGGGGAAAGGGAATCGGGGCAGCCCCAGCATTTT. V and J are TRBV28 and TRBJ1-5, with D unresolved. The CDR3 spans 14 residues. Germline V CDR1 and CDR2: MDHEN, SYDVKM. V dropped 8 bases and J dropped 7 bases, with 18 bases sitting between them.

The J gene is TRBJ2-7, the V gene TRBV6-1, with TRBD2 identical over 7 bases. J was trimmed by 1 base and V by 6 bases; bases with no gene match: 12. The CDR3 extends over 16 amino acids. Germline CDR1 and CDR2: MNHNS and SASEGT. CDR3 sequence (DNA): TGTGCCAGCAGCGAGACTAGCAGGATGTCGTCCTACGAGCAGTACTTC. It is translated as CASSETSRMSSYEQYF.

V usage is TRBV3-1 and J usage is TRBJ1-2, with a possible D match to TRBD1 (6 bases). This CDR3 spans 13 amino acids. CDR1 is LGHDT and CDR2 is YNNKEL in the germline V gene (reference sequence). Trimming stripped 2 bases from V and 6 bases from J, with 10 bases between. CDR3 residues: CASSQTGADGYTF. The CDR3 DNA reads TGTGCCAGCAGCCAAACGGGGGCCGATGGCTACACCTTC.

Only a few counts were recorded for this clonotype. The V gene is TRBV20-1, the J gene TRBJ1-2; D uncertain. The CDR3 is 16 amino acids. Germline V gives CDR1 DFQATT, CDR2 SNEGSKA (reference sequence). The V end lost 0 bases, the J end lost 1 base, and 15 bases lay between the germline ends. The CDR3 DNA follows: TGCAGTGCTAGAGATCTGGTTTCAGAGGATAACTATGGCTACACCTTC. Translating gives CSARDLVSEDNYGYTF.

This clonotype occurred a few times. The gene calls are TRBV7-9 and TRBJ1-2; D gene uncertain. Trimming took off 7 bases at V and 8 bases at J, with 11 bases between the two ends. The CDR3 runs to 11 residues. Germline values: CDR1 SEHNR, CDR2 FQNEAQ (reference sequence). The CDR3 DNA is TGTGCCAGCACCACATCTCGGGGCTACACCTTC. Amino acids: CASTTSRGYTF. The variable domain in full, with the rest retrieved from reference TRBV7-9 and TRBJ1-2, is DTGVSQNPRHKITKRGQNVTFRCDPISEHNRLYWYRQTLGQGPEFLTYFQNEAQLEKSRLLSDRFSAERPKGSFSTLEIQRTEQGDSAMYLCASTTSRGYTFGSGTRLTVV.

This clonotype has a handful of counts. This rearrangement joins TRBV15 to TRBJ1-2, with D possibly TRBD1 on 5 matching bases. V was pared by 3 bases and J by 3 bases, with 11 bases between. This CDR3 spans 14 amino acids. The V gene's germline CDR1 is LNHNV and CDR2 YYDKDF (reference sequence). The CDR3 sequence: CATSRGGEHYGYTF. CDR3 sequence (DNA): TGTGCCACCAGCAGGGGGGGGGAGCACTATGGCTACACCTTC.

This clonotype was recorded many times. CDR3 DNA sequence: TGTGCCAGCAGTTTAGGTCTACTAGCGTCTCAAGAGACCCAGTACTTC. Amino acids: CASSLGLLASQETQYF. The chain has TRBV28 and TRBJ2-5; 7 positions agree with TRBD2. The CDR3 totals 16 residues. CDR1 and CDR2 (germline): MDHEN, SYDVKM. V lost 2 bases, J lost 2 bases, and 8 bases stayed unmatched.

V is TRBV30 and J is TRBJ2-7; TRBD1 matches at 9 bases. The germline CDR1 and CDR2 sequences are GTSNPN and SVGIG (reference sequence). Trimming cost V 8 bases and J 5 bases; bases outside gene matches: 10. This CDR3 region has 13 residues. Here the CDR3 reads CAQGTGQFHEQYF. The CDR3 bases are TGTGCCCAAGGGACAGGGCAATTCCACGAGCAGTACTTC.

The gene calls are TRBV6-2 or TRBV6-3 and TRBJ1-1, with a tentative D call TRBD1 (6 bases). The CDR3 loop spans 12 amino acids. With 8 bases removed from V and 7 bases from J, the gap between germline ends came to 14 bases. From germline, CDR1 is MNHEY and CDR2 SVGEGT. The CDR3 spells CASSGHLLEAFF. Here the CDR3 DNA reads TGTGCCAGCTCGGGACACCTACTTGAAGCTTTCTTT.

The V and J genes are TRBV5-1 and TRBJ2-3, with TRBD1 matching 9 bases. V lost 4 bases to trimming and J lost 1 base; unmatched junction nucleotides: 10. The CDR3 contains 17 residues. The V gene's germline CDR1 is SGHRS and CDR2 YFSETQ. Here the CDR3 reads CASSTLPGQGGTDTQYF. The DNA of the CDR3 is TGCGCCAGCAGCACCCTACCGGGACAGGGTGGCACAGATACGCAGTATTTT.

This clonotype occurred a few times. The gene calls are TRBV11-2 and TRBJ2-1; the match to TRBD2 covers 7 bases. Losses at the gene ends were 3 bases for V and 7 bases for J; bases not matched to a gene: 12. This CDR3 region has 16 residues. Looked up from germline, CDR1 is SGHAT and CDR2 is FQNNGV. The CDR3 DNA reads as TGTGCCAGCAGCTTGGCCCTTTCGGCTAGCGGAAATGAGCAGTTCTTC. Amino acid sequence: CASSLALSASGNEQFF.

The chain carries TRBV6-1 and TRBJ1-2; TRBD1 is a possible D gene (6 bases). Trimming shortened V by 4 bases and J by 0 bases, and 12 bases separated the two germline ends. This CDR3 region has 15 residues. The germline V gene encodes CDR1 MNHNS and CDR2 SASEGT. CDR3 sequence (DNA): TGTGCCAGCAGTGGCCGGGACACCGCTAACTATGGCTACACCTTC. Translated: CASSGRDTANYGYTF.

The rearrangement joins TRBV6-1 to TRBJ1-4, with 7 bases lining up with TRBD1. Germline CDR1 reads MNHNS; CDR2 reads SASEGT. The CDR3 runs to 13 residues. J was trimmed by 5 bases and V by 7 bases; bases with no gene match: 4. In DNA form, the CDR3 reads TGTGCCAGCACGGGACAGATGAATGAAAAACTGTTTTTT. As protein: CASTGQMNEKLFF.

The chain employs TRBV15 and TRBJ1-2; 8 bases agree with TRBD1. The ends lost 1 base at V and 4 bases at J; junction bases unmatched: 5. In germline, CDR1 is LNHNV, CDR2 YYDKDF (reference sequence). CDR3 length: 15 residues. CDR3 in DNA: TGTGCCACCAGCAGAGTGGACAGGGCAATCTATGGCTACACCTTC. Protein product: CATSRVDRAIYGYTF.

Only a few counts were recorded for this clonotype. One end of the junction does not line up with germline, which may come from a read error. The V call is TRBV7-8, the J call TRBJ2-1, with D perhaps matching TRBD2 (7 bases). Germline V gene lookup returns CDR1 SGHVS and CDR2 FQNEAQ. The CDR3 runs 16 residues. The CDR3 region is CASSSWAGDNSGEQFF. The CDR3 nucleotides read TGTGCCAGTAGCTCTTGGGCGGGGGACAACTCGGGTGAGCAGTTCTTC.

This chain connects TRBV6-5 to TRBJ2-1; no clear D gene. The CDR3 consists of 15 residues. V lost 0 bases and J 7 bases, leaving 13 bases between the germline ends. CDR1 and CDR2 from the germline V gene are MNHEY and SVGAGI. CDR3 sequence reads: CASSYSSSYTNEQFF. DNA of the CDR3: TGTGCCAGCAGTTACTCTAGCAGCTACACAAATGAGCAGTTCTTC.

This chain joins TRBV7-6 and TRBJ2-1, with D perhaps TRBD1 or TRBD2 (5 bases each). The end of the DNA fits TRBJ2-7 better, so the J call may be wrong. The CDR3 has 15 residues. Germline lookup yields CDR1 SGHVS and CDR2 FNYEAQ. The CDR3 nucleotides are TGTGCCAGCAGCTTAGTGAGGGACCCCTCCTACGAGCAGTACTTC. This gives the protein CASSLVRDPSYEQYF.

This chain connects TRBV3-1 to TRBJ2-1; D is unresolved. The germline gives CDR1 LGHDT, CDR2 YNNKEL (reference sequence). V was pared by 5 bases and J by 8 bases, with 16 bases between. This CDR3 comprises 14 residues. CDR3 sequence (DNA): TGTGCCAGCAGCGGGCCAGAGCCACTCGATGAGCAGTTCTTC. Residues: CASSGPEPLDEQFF.

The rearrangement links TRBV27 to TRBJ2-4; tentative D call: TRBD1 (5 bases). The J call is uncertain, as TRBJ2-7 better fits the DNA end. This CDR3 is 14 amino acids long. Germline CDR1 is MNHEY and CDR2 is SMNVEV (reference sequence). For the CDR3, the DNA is TGTGCCAGCAGTTTAAGGGGCCGTCCCTACGAGCAGTACTTC. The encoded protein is CASSLRGRPYEQYF.

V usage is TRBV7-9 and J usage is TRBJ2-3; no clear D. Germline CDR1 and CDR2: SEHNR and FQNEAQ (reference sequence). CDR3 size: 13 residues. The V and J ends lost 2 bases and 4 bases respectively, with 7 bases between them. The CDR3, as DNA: TGTGCCAGCAGCTTATTCGTGGCAGATACGCAGTATTTT. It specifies CASSLFVADTQYF.

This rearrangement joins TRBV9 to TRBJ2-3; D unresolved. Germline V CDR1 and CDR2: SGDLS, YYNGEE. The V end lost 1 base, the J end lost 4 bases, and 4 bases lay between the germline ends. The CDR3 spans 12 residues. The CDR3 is CASSVFPDTQYF. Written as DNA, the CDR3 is TGTGCCAGCAGCGTATTCCCAGATACGCAGTATTTT. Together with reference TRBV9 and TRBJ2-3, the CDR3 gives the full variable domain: DSGVTQTPKHLITATGQRVTLRCSPRSGDLSVYWYQQSLDQGLQFLIQYYNGEERAKGNILERFSAQQFPDLHSELNLSSLELGDSALYFCASSVFPDTQYFGPGTRLTVL.

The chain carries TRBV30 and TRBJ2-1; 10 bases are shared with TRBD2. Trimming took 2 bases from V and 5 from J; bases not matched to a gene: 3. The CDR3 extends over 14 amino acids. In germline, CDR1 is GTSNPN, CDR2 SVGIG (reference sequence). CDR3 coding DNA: TGTGCCTGGAGTACTAGCGGGGAAAACAATGAGCAGTTCTTC. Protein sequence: CAWSTSGENNEQFF.

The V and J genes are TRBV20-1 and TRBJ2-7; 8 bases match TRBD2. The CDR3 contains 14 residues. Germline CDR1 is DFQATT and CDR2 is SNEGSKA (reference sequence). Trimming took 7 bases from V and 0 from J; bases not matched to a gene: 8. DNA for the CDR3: TGCAGTGTCGGGGGGGCGGGGAACTCCTACGAGCAGTACTTC. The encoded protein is CSVGGAGNSYEQYF.

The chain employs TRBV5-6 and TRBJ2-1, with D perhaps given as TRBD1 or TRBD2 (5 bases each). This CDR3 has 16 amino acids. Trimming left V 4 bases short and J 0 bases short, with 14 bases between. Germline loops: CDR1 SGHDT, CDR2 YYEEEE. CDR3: CASSTEGPYSYNEQFF. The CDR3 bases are TGTGCCAGCAGCACAGAGGGACCTTACTCCTACAATGAGCAGTTCTTC.

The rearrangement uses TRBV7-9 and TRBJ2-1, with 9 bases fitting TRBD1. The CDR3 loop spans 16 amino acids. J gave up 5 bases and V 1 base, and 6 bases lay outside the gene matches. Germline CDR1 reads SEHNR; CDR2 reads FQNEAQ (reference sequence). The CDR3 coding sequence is TGTGCCAGCAGCTTAGGTACAGGGGGCATCCACAATGAGCAGTTCTTC. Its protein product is CASSLGTGGIHNEQFF.

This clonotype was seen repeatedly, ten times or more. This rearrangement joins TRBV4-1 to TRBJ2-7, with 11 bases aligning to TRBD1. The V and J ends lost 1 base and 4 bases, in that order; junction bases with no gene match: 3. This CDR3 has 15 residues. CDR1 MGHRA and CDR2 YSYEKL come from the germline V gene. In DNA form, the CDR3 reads TGCGCCAGCAGCCAAGGGACAGGGGGCTGGTACGAGCAGTACTTC. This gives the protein CASSQGTGGWYEQYF.

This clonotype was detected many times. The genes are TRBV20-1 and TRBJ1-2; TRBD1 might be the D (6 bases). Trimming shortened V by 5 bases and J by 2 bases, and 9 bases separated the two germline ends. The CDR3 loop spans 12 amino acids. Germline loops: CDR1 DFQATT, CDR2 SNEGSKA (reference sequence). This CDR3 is CSAGQLNYGYTF. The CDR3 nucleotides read TGCAGTGCTGGACAGTTGAACTATGGCTACACCTTC.

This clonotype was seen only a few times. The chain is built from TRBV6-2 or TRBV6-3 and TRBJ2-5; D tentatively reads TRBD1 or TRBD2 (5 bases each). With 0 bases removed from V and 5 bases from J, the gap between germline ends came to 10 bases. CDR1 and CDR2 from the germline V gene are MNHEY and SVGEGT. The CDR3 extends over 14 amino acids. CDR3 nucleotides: TGTGCCAGCAGTTACTCGAGAGGGGACGAGACCCAGTACTTC. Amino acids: CASSYSRGDETQYF.